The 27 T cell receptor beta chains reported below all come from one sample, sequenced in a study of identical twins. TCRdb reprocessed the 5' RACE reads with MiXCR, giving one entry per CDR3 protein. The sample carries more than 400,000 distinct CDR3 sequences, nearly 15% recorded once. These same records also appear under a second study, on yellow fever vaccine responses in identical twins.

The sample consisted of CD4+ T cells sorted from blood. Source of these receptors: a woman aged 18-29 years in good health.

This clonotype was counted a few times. CDR3 residues: CATSAAGGIAGELFF. The CDR3 DNA is TGTGCCACCAGTGCGGCAGGGGGAATAGCCGGGGAGCTGTTTTTT. This chain connects TRBV24-1 to TRBJ2-2, with 7 nucleotides matching TRBD1. Trimming took 5 bases from V and 6 from J; bases not matched to a gene: 8. Germline V gives CDR1 KGHDR, CDR2 SFDVKD. The CDR3 consists of 15 residues.

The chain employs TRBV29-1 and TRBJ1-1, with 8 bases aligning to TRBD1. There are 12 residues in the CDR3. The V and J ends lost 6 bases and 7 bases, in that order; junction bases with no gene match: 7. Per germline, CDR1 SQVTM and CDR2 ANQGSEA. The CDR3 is CSVDRGKDEAFF. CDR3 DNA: TGCAGCGTCGACAGGGGAAAAGATGAAGCTTTCTTT. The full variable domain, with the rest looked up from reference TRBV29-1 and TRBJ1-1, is SAVISQKPSRDICQRGTSLTIQCQVDSQVTMMFWYRQQPGQSLTLIATANQGSEATYESGFVIDKFPISRPNLTFSTLTVSNMSPEDSSIYLCSVDRGKDEAFFGQGTRLTVV.

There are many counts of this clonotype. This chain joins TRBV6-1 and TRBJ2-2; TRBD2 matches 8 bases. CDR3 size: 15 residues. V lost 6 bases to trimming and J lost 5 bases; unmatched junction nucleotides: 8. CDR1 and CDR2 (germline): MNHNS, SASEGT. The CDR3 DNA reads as TGTGCCAGCAGCAAACGGGCTAGCGGGACCGGGGAGCTGTTTTTT. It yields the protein CASSKRASGTGELFF.

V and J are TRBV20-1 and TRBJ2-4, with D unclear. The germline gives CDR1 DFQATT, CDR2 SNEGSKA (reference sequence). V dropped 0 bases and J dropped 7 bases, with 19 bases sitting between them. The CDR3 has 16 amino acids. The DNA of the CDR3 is TGCAGTGCTAGAGATACCCAGACACCCCGGGTCAACATTCAGTACTTC. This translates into CSARDTQTPRVNIQYF.

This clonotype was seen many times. This chain's CDR3 is CASSLGTSRTDTQYF. The DNA for the CDR3 is TGTGCCAGCAGCTTAGGGACTAGCCGCACAGATACGCAGTATTTT. This chain links TRBV7-8 with TRBJ2-3, with 8 bases identical to TRBD2. The CDR3 sequence is 15 residues long. Trimming took 1 base from V and 1 from J; bases not matched to a gene: 1. Germline values: CDR1 SGHVS, CDR2 FQNEAQ. Full variable domain (outside the CDR3, taken from reference TRBV7-8 and TRBJ2-3): GAGVSQSPRYKVAKRGQDVALRCDPISGHVSLFWYQQALGQGPEFLTYFQNEAQLDKSGLPSDRFFAERPEGSVSTLKIQRTQQEDSAVYLCASSLGTSRTDTQYFGPGTRLTVL.

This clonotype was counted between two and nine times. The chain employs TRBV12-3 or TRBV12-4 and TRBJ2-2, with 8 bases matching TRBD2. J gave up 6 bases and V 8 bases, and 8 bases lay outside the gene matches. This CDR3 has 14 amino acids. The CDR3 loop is CASRRGASAGELFF. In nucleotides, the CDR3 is TGTGCCAGCCGGCGGGGGGCGAGTGCCGGGGAGCTGTTTTTT.

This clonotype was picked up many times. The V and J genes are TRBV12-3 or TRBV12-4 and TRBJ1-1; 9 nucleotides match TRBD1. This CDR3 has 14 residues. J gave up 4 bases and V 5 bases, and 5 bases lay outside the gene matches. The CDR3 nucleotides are TGTGCCAGCAGTACCCGACAGGGGGGCACTGAAGCTTTCTTT. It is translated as CASSTRQGGTEAFF.

DNA of the CDR3: TGTGCCAGCAGTTACGTAGCCCCTGGAGGGACCCAGTACTTC. Translated: CASSYVAPGGTQYF. The gene calls are TRBV6-5 and TRBJ2-5, with a weak D call TRBD2 (5 bases). Deletions cut 2 bases from V and 7 bases from J, with 14 bases between. The germline CDR1 and CDR2 sequences are MNHEY and SVGAGI. The CDR3 contains 14 residues.

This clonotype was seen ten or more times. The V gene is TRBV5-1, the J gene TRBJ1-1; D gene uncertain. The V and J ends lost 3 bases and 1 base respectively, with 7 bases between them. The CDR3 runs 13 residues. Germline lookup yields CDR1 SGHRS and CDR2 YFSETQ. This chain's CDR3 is CASSYQENTEAFF. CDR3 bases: TGCGCCAGCAGCTACCAGGAGAACACTGAAGCTTTCTTT.

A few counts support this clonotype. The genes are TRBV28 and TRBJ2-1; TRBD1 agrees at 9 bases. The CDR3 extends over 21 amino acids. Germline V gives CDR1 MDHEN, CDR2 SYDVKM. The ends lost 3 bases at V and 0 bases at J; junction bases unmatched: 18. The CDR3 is CASSFLPGQGGPGSSYNEQFF. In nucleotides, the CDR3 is TGTGCCAGCAGTTTCCTCCCGGGACAGGGTGGCCCGGGGAGCTCCTACAATGAGCAGTTCTTC.

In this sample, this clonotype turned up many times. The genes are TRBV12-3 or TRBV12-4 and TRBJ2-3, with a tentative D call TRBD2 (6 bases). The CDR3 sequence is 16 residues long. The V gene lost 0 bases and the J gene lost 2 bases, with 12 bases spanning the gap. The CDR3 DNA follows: TGTGCCAGCAGTTTAGCGCTGGGGGGTTACACAGATACGCAGTATTTT. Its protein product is CASSLALGGYTDTQYF.

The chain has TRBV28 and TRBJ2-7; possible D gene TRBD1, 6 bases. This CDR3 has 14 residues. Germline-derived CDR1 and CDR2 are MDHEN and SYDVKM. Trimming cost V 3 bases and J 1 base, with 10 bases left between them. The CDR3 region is CASSFWGLSYEQYF. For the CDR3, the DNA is TGTGCCAGCAGTTTCTGGGGGCTTTCCTACGAGCAGTACTTC.

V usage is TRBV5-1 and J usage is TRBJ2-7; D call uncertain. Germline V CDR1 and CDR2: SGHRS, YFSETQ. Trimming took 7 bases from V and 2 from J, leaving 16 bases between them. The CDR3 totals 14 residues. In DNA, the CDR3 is TGCGCCAGCGCATCAGGTCCAGTGACCTACGAGCAGTACTTC. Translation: CASASGPVTYEQYF.

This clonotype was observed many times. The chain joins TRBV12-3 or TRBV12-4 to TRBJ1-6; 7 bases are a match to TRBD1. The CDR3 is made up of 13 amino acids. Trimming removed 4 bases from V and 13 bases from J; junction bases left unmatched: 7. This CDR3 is CASSSKTGSPLHF. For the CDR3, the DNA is TGTGCCAGCAGTTCCAAGACAGGGTCGCCCCTCCACTTT.

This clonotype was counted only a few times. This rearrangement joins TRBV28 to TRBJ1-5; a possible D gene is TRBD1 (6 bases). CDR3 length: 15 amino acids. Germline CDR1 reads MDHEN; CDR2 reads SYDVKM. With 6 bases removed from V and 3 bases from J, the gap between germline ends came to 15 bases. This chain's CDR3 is CASRLGQHPNQPQHF. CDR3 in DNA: TGTGCCAGCAGGTTAGGACAGCACCCCAATCAGCCCCAGCATTTT.

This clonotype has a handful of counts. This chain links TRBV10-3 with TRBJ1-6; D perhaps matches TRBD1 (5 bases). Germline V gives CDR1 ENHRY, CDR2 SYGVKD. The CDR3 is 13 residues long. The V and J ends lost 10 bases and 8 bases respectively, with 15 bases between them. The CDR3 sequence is CATTGLGHSPLHF. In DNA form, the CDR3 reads TGTGCCACAACGGGACTCGGCCATTCACCCCTCCACTTT.

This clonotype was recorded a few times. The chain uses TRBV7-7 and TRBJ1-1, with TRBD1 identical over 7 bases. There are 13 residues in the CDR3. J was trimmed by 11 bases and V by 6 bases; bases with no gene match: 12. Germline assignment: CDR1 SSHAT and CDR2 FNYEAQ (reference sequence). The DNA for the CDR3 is TGTGCCAGCAGGCCGGCAGGGGGAAGTCTGGCTTTCTTT. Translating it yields CASRPAGGSLAFF.

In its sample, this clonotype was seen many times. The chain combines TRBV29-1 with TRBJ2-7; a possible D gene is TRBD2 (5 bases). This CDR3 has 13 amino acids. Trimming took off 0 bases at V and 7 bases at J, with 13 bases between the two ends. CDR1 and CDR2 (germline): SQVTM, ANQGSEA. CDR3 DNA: TGCAGCGTTGAAGATCTAGCAGCTGGGGAGCAGTACTTC. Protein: CSVEDLAAGEQYF.

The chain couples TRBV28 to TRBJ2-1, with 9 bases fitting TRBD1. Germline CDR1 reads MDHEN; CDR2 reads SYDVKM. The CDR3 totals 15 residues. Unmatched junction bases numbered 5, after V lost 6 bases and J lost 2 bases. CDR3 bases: TGTGCCAGCAGGCTGACAGGGGGACCCTACAATGAGCAGTTCTTC. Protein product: CASRLTGGPYNEQFF.

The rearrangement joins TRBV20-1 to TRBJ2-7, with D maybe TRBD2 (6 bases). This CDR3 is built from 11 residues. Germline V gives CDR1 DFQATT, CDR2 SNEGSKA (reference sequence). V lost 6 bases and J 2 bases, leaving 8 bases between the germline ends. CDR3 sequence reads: CSARDPYEQYF. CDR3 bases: TGCAGTGCGCGGGACCCCTACGAGCAGTACTTC.

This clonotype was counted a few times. The CDR3 DNA sequence: TGTGCCAGCAGCAAAACCGGGACAGCAAGCTACGAGCAGTACGTC. It specifies CASSKTGTASYEQYV. This chain uses TRBV7-9 with TRBJ2-7; the match to TRBD1 covers 7 bases. Per the germline V gene, CDR1 is SEHNR and CDR2 is FQNEAQ (reference sequence). The CDR3 spans 15 residues. Trimming removed 5 bases from V and 3 bases from J; junction bases left unmatched: 10.

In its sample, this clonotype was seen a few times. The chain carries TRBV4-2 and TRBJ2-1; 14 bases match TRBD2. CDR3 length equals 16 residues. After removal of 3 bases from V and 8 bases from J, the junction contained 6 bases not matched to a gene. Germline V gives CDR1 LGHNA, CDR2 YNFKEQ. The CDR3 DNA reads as TGTGCCAGCAGCCAGGGGACTAGCGGGAGAGTCGATGAGCAGTTCTTC. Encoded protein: CASSQGTSGRVDEQFF.

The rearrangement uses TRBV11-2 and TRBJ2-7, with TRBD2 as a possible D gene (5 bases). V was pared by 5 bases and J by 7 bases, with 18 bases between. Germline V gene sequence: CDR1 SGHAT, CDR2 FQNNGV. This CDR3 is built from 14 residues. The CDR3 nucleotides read TGTGCCAGCAGCCCCCTAGGACTCCGCGGGGAGCAGTACTTC. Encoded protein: CASSPLGLRGEQYF.

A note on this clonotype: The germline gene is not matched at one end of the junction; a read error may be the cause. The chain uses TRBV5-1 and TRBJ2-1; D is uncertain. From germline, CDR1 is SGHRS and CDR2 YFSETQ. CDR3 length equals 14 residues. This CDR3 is CPSSLGQSYNEQFF. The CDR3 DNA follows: TGCCCCAGCAGCTTGGGTCAGTCCTACAATGAGCAGTTCTTC.

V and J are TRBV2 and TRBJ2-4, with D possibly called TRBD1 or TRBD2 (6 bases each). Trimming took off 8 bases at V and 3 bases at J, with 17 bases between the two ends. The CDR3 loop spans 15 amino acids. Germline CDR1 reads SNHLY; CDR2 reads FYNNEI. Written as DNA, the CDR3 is TGTGCCAGCTGCCTGGGGGGCTTGGGCAAAAACATTCAGTACTTC. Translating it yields CASCLGGLGKNIQYF.

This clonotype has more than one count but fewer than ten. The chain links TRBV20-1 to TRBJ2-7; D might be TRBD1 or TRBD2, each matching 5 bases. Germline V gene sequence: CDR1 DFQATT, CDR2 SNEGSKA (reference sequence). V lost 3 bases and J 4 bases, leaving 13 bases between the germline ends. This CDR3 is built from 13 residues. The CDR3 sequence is CSASSRGGYEQYV. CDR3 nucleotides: TGCAGTGCTAGCTCTCGGGGCGGGTACGAGCAGTACGTC.

The chain's CDR3 is CASSETVSSYNEQFF. The CDR3 DNA sequence: TGTGCCAGCAGCGAAACAGTCAGCTCCTACAATGAGCAGTTCTTC. V usage is TRBV7-8 and J usage is TRBJ2-1; D gene uncertain. Germline CDR1 SGHVS, CDR2 FQNEAQ. V shed 5 bases and J shed 0 bases, with 11 bases lying between them. CDR3 size: 15 residues.